This T cell receptor beta chain was sequenced in a study of blood T cell repertoires in COVID-19. The overall study: COVID-19 samples collected from the United States, Italy and Spain covered acute and convalescent phases. From T cells, B-cell-depleted T cells, or PBMCs came the material, which was cDNA or gDNA.

Germline V gene lookup returns CDR1 KGHSH and CDR2 LQKENI. V was clipped by 4 bases and J by 9 bases; unmatched bases: 11. The CDR3 runs 15 residues. In the original workflow: Estimated nucleated cell counts came from reference gene primer amplification. Produced via immunoSEQ multiplex PCR; TCRdb's table is partial and in-frame only. Clone size and the V and J calls come from that table; the DNA yielded D and trimming. The sample carries fewer than 500,000 clones, approximately 77% recorded once. The rearrangement uses TRBV18 and TRBJ2-7; TRBD1 agrees at 11 bases. The TCR comes from a human donor with acute or convalescent COVID-19. The donor label of this sample is uncertain. Sequencing was done on a sample of peripheral blood. CDR3 loop: CASSLGQGATPAQYF. In DNA, the CDR3 is TGTGCCAGCTCACTAGGACAGGGGGCGACCCCGGCGCAGTACTTC.